These 27 T cell receptor beta chains were all obtained from the same sample, sequenced in a study of T cells in Graves' hyperthyroidism and ophthalmopathy. RNA transcripts yielded amplified TCR beta CDR3 regions. HTBI primers were used for first-round RT-PCR of the TCR CDR3. MiXCR, run by TCRdb on the multiplex PCR reads, gives a single entry per CDR3 protein. This sample has about 520,000 distinct CDR3 sequences, with around 20% found just once. The sample comprised blood. The receptors stem from a man between 18 and 29 years old with Graves' hyperthyroidism.

This clonotype was seen at least ten times. This sequence joins TRBV2 and TRBJ2-7; D is ambiguous. Trimming pared 3 bases from V and 2 bases from J, leaving 8 bases between. CDR3 length: 13 amino acids. The germline V gene encodes CDR1 SNHLY and CDR2 FYNNEI. The CDR3 region has the DNA TGTGCCAGCAGTGATATAGCAACCTACGAGCAGTACTTC. Translation: CASSDIATYEQYF.

This clonotype was seen more than once but under ten times. V is TRBV6-4 and J is TRBJ1-1; D remains unclear. Deletions cut 7 bases from V and 3 bases from J, with 18 bases between. Germline V CDR1 and CDR2: MRHNA, SNTAGT. The CDR3 is 15 residues long. CDR3 coding DNA: TGTGCCAGCACTGCCTACCCATCCTTGGACACTGAAGCTTTCTTT. It yields the protein CASTAYPSLDTEAFF.

V is TRBV19 and J is TRBJ1-5; D uncertain. This CDR3 has 14 residues. V was cut by 4 bases and J by 1 base, with 8 bases left in between. Per germline, CDR1 LNHDA and CDR2 SQIVND (reference sequence). The CDR3 region is CASSTSVSNQPQHF. The CDR3 coding sequence is TGTGCCAGTAGTACCTCAGTGAGCAATCAGCCCCAGCATTTT.

This clonotype was recorded a few times. The chain recombines TRBV18 with TRBJ2-5, with 7 nucleotides matching TRBD2. V gave up 6 bases and J gave up 4 bases; unmatched junction bases: 8. The V gene's germline CDR1 is KGHSH and CDR2 LQKENI. The CDR3 extends over 14 amino acids. DNA of the CDR3: TGTGCCAGCTCGGCTTCTGGACTAGTAGAGACCCAGTACTTC. The encoded protein is CASSASGLVETQYF.

V gene TRBV6-9 combines with J gene TRBJ2-7, with 9 bases aligning to TRBD1. The V gene end was trimmed by 9 bases and the J gene end by 3 bases; junction bases not matched to a gene: 6. Germline V CDR1 and CDR2: MNHGY, SVAAGI. The CDR3 is 13 residues long. In DNA form, the CDR3 reads TGTGCCAGATTGGCGGACAGGGGCTACGAGCAGTACTTC. It yields the protein CARLADRGYEQYF.

This clonotype has just a few counts. The chain employs TRBV11-3 and TRBJ2-2; D uncertain. CDR3 length: 14 amino acids. CDR1 and CDR2 from the germline V gene are SGHNT and YENEEA. V was shortened by 0 bases and J by 3 bases, with 5 bases between the two germline ends. Here the CDR3 reads CASSLDLYTGELFF. The CDR3 nucleotides read TGTGCCAGCAGCTTAGATTTGTACACCGGGGAGCTGTTTTTT.

The sample holds many counts of this clonotype. V gene TRBV19 combines with J gene TRBJ2-5; the D gene is possibly TRBD2 (6 bases). Germline values: CDR1 LNHDA, CDR2 SQIVND (reference sequence). V was clipped by 5 bases and J by 3 bases, with 19 bases between them. CDR3 length: 16 amino acids. The CDR3 sequence: CASSLPSGTVEETQYF. The CDR3 nucleotides read TGTGCCAGTAGTCTTCCCTCTGGGACTGTTGAAGAGACCCAGTACTTC.

The genes are TRBV6-1 and TRBJ1-2; 8 bases align to TRBD1. Germline CDR1 reads MNHNS; CDR2 reads SASEGT. The CDR3 length is 13 residues. The junction had 2 bases not matched to a gene; V was cut back by 2 bases and J by 6 bases. The CDR3 protein is CASSERQGHGYTF. The CDR3 DNA follows: TGTGCCAGCAGTGAACGACAGGGGCATGGCTACACCTTC.

The chain uses TRBV6-1 and TRBJ1-5; 8 bases align to TRBD1. CDR3 length equals 16 residues. Germline trimming cut 3 bases from V and 0 bases from J; bases unmatched to any gene: 4. Looked up from germline, CDR1 is MNHNS and CDR2 is SASEGT. Here the CDR3 reads CASSETGANSNQPQHF. CDR3 in DNA: TGTGCCAGCAGTGAGACAGGGGCCAATAGCAATCAGCCCCAGCATTTT.

The chain is built from TRBV18 and TRBJ1-1; D is ambiguous. CDR1 KGHSH and CDR2 LQKENI come from the germline V gene. CDR3 length: 15 residues. Between the trimmed V and J ends, which lost 2 bases and 1 base, there was a span of 11 bases. The CDR3 bases are TGTGCCAGCTCACCAGGGATTGCAGCGAACACTGAAGCTTTCTTT. As protein: CASSPGIAANTEAFF.

This clonotype was recorded at least ten times. The rearrangement links TRBV27 to TRBJ1-5, with a tentative D call TRBD1 (5 bases). V lost 4 bases and J 2 bases, leaving 9 bases between the germline ends. The CDR3 is made up of 14 amino acids. Germline V gene data show CDR1 as MNHEY and CDR2 as SMNVEV (reference sequence). The CDR3 region is CASSYQGGNQPQHF. As DNA, the CDR3 is TGTGCCAGCAGTTACCAGGGAGGCAATCAGCCCCAGCATTTT.

This clonotype has just a few counts. V and J are TRBV5-5 and TRBJ2-7; maybe TRBD2 (6 bases). Trimming pared 3 bases from V and 5 bases from J, leaving 12 bases between. Germline V gene data show CDR1 as SGHKS and CDR2 as YYEKEE (reference sequence). This CDR3 spans 13 amino acids. CDR3 amino acids: CASSSVAGNEQYF. Here the CDR3 DNA reads TGTGCCAGCAGCTCAGTGGCGGGGAACGAGCAGTACTTC.

In its sample, this clonotype was seen many times. The gene calls are TRBV2 and TRBJ1-2; D is unclear. Per the germline V gene, CDR1 is SNHLY and CDR2 is FYNNEI. V was shortened by 2 bases and J by 3 bases, with 10 bases between the two germline ends. The CDR3 consists of 14 residues. CDR3 residues: CASSELSTHYGYTF. The CDR3 DNA reads as TGTGCCAGCAGTGAATTGTCGACCCACTATGGCTACACCTTC.

This rearrangement joins TRBV13 to TRBJ1-2; D is undetermined. The germline V gene has CDR1 PRHDT and CDR2 FYEKMQ (reference sequence). V dropped 4 bases and J dropped 8 bases, with 14 bases sitting between them. This CDR3 has 13 amino acids. CDR3 sequence: CASSSAPTGGYTF. CDR3 DNA sequence: TGTGCCAGCAGCTCGGCACCCACCGGAGGCTACACCTTC.

This chain uses TRBV6-5 with TRBJ2-5; TRBD1 or TRBD2 may be the D gene (5 bases each). CDR1 MNHEY and CDR2 SVGAGI come from the germline V gene. Trimming took 0 bases from V and 5 from J, leaving 10 bases between them. The length of the CDR3 is 14 residues. CDR3: CASSYSLGRETQYF. The CDR3 DNA follows: TGTGCCAGCAGTTACTCGCTGGGACGGGAGACCCAGTACTTC.

With respect to this clonotype: A read error may be the cause here, since a much bigger clone is one base away. The chain uses TRBV6-1 and TRBJ1-2; 9 bases map to TRBD1. CDR3 length: 14 residues. Germline CDR1 and CDR2: MNHNS and SASEGT. This chain's CDR3 is CASRPGQGRRGYAF. The CDR3 DNA sequence: TGTGCCAGCAGACCGGGACAGGGCCGGCGGGGCTACGCCTTC.

With respect to this clonotype: This may be a read error, as it is one base from a much larger clone. V and J are TRBV30 and TRBJ2-7, with 7 nucleotides matching TRBD2. The CDR3 is 12 residues long. Germline-derived CDR1 and CDR2 are GTSNPN and SVGIG (reference sequence). In nucleotides, the CDR3 is TGTGCCTGGAAGCGGGGACGCTACGAGCAGCACTTC. Amino acids: CAWKRGRYEQHF. Full variable domain (outside the CDR3, taken from reference TRBV30 and TRBJ2-7): SQTIHQWPATLVQPVGSPLSLECTVEGTSNPNLYWYRQAAGRGLQLLFYSVGIGQISSEVPQNLSASRPQDRQFILSSKKLLLSDSGFYLCAWKRGRYEQHFGPGTRLTVT.

Comments on this clonotype: One junction end disagrees with the germline gene, perhaps due to a read error. This rearrangement joins TRBV5-1 to TRBJ2-5; 8 positions agree with TRBD1. Per germline, CDR1 SGHRS and CDR2 YFSETQ. CDR3 size: 17 residues. The CDR3 spells CASSLNRTGMNQKTQYF. The CDR3 nucleotides are TGCGCCAGCAGCTTGAACCGGACAGGGATGAACCAAAAGACCCAGTACTTC.

The chain's CDR3 is CASSPAPLEQYF. The CDR3, as DNA: TGTGCCAGCAGTCCCGCTCCCCTAGAGCAGTACTTC. This chain connects TRBV28 to TRBJ2-7; the D is unclear. Trimming removed 5 bases at V and 7 bases at J, with 12 bases between. Germline CDR1 and CDR2: MDHEN and SYDVKM. The length of the CDR3 is 12 residues.

V and J are TRBV14 and TRBJ2-7; D not certain. The CDR3 runs to 12 residues. Trimming pared 4 bases from V and 2 bases from J, leaving 6 bases between. From germline, CDR1 is SGHDN and CDR2 FVKESK. The CDR3 spells CASSRVTYEQYF. In nucleotides, the CDR3 is TGTGCCAGCAGCCGCGTTACCTACGAGCAGTACTTC.

V gene TRBV3-1 combines with J gene TRBJ1-1, with D perhaps TRBD1 (5 bases). The CDR3 has 14 residues. Trimming removed 1 base from V and 2 bases from J, with 8 bases in between. Germline values: CDR1 LGHDT, CDR2 YNNKEL (reference sequence). The DNA of the CDR3 is TGTGCCAGCAGCCAAGTACAGGATAACACTGAAGCTTTCTTT. Amino acids: CASSQVQDNTEAFF.

This clonotype appeared many times. J is TRBJ1-1 and V is TRBV12-3 or TRBV12-4; weak D call: TRBD1 (6 bases). The CDR3 loop spans 15 amino acids. The germline V and J ends were trimmed by 3 bases and 1 base, with 12 bases remaining between them. The CDR3 spells CASSLGGAWNTEAFF. In DNA, the CDR3 is TGTGCCAGCAGTTTGGGGGGGGCTTGGAACACTGAAGCTTTCTTT.

This clonotype has ten or more counts. The chain has TRBV29-1 and TRBJ2-7; 9 positions match TRBD1. Germline assignment: CDR1 SQVTM and CDR2 ANQGSEA. This CDR3 has 12 amino acids. With V trimmed by 7 bases and J by 6 bases, 7 bases remained unmatched. This CDR3 reads CSGTGEGGEQYF. The CDR3 region has the DNA TGCAGCGGGACAGGGGAGGGGGGCGAGCAGTACTTC.

The V and J genes are TRBV3-1 and TRBJ1-1; D unclear. V gave up 0 bases and J gave up 6 bases, with 14 bases separating them. Germline V gene data show CDR1 as LGHDT and CDR2 as YNNKEL (reference sequence). CDR3 length: 15 residues. CDR3 sequence (DNA): TGTGCCAGCAGCCAAGAGGCAGGAAGGCGCCCTGAAGCTTTCTTT. Amino acid sequence: CASSQEAGRRPEAFF.

This clonotype came up many times. The chain couples TRBV12-3 or TRBV12-4 to TRBJ1-1; tentative D call: TRBD1 (6 bases). This CDR3 is built from 15 residues. V gave up 6 bases and J gave up 1 base, with 15 bases separating them. The CDR3 spells CASSPYGQRNTEAFF. DNA for the CDR3: TGTGCCAGCAGCCCCTACGGACAGAGGAACACTGAAGCTTTCTTT.

The gene calls are TRBV5-1 and TRBJ2-7; 7 bases agree with TRBD1. With 4 bases clipped from V and 6 bases from J, the junction kept 13 bases outside the gene matches. The CDR3 sequence is 15 residues long. CDR1 and CDR2 (germline): SGHRS, YFSETQ. Written as DNA, the CDR3 is TGCGCCAGCAGCCCCTCAGACAGGGTGGTAGGCGAGCAGTACTTC. The encoded protein is CASSPSDRVVGEQYF. Together with reference TRBV5-1 and TRBJ2-7, the CDR3 gives the full variable domain: KAGVTQTPRYLIKTRGQQVTLSCSPISGHRSVSWYQQTPGQGLQFLFEYFSETQRNKGNFPGRFSGRQFSNSRSEMNVSTLELGDSALYLCASSPSDRVVGEQYFGPGTRLTVT.

This clonotype was counted many times. The J gene is TRBJ2-5, the V gene TRBV20-1; D may be TRBD2 (5 bases). Germline CDR1 is DFQATT and CDR2 is SNEGSKA (reference sequence). The CDR3 is 14 residues long. V was clipped by 0 bases and J by 1 base, with 9 bases between them. This chain's CDR3 is CSARDGSSQETQYF. The CDR3 DNA follows: TGCAGTGCTAGAGATGGGAGCTCCCAAGAGACCCAGTACTTC.